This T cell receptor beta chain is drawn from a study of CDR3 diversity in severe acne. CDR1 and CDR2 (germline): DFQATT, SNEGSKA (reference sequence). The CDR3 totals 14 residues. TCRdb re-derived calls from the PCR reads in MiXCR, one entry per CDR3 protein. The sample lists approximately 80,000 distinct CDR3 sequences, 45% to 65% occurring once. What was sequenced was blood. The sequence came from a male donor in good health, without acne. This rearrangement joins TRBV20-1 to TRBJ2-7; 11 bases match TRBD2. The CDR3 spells CSTRIAGGVYEQYF. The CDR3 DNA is TGCAGCACCAGGATAGCGGGGGGGGTCTACGAGCAGTACTTC.